This entry is about one TCR beta chain. Its antigen specificity is not known. Base qualities are not provided; no much larger clone lies one nucleotide away. In Seattle, one collaborating source enrolled patients while the infection was active and tracked those patients longitudinally over the course of disease. Collaborating institutions collected whole blood in K2EDTA tubes following their own protocols. For TCRbeta analysis, collaborators shipped samples in one of three forms: frozen whole blood, isolated PBMCs, or DNA extracted from either of those sample types. The immunoSEQ Assay, a bias-controlled multiplex PCR, was used to amplify TCRbeta CDR3 regions from genomic DNA. The published analysis was carried out like this. The number of nucleated cells in each sample was estimated by amplification of reference gene primers within the assay. Sequence reads were collapsed and filtered to measure the absolute abundance of every unique TCRbeta CDR3 rearrangement. For each sample, productive Simpson clonality was calculated by taking the square root of Simpson's diversity index across productive rearrangements. The source is immuneACCESS, and TCRdb retained only in-frame sequences with V and J called. Part of the clones is not carried over; for the studies checked, unresolved V genes explain less than half of this, and the remainder is unexplained. The V and J calls and clone size come from that table; D and trimming were worked out from the DNA. The sample table shows roughly 380,000 clones, and more than 70% are seen once. The ten biggest clones cover 3% to 4.5% of the sample.

These data are taken from a study of blood T cell repertoires in COVID-19 (dated by TCRdb to 2020 to 2022). Some background on the complete study: Samples from collaborators originated in the United States, Italy and Spain and spanned both the acute and convalescent phases of COVID-19. The prospective study material was composed of cDNA or gDNA derived from T cells, B-cell-depleted T cells, or PBMCs. Subjects who had been exposed to COVID-19, were actively infected with it, or had recovered from it provided the deeply sampled blood TCRbeta repertoires that made up the dataset. The repertoires were made available in a free public database intended to serve as a resource for research on the immune response to SARS-CoV-2. Samples were obtained from the ongoing ImmuneRACE study (first 160 participants) and from about 1,300 subjects provided by 6 global collaborators. Sample metadata almost always included a de-identified subject ID, COVID-19 status, age in years and sex. Where available, HLA class I and class II types were taken from metadata supplied by the sample provider and were not determined by assay-based typing.

The CDR3 has 14 amino acids, counting the end cysteine and phenylalanine. CDR3 DNA is the only sequence kept; it has 42 bases, read in frame from the first base. From the germline V gene (reference sequence), CDR1 is MNHNY and CDR2 is SVGAGI. V is reduced by 6 bases and J by 3 bases, leaving a spacing of 12 bases between them. Study-wide findings and limitations: How much clinical and demographic metadata was included differed by source and by participant, and the metadata was provided uncurated.

The chain uses TRBV6-6 and TRBJ1-5; a weak D assignment points to TRBD1 (6 bases agree). Sequenced: peripheral blood. This TCR derives from a woman aged 55-69 years with COVID-19, enrolled during active disease. Read as DNA, the sequence is TGTGCCAGCAGGCCAGGGGACGCCAATCAGCCCCAGCATTTT. This encodes CASRPGDANQPQHF.